The 21 T cell receptor beta chains below all came from one sample that was sequenced in a study of T cells in Graves' hyperthyroidism and ophthalmopathy. There were TCR beta CDR3 regions amplified from RNA transcripts. In the first-round RT-PCR of the TCR CDR3, the HTBI primer set was used. TCRdb re-called the multiplex PCR reads through MiXCR, storing one row per CDR3 protein. The data hold 300,000 to 500,000 distinct CDR3 sequences, with about 15% observed a single time. Sequencing was carried out using blood. These receptors all come from a young woman with Graves' hyperthyroidism.

This clonotype was seen many times. The chain employs TRBV30 and TRBJ1-4; weak D call: TRBD1 (5 bases). Germline loops: CDR1 GTSNPN, CDR2 SVGIG (reference sequence). The CDR3 extends over 14 amino acids. The V end lost 8 bases, the J end lost 8 bases, and 21 bases lay between the germline ends. CDR3 sequence: CAQSRGDFEEKLFF. The CDR3 nucleotides read TGTGCCCAGTCACGCGGGGACTTCGAGGAAAAACTGTTTTTT.

This rearrangement joins TRBV29-1 to TRBJ1-4; 8 bases are a match to TRBD1. CDR1 is SQVTM, CDR2 ANQGSEA, per germline. The CDR3 totals 12 residues. V trimming: 7 bases; J trimming: 8 bases; junction bases outside the gene matches: 6. In nucleotides, the CDR3 is TGCAGCGCGTCGACAGGGGCCGAAAAACTGTTTTTT. As protein: CSASTGAEKLFF.

This clonotype was observed many times. This chain uses TRBV28 with TRBJ2-7; weak D call: TRBD2 (5 bases). The V gene lost 4 bases and the J gene lost 2 bases, with 12 bases spanning the gap. CDR3 length: 14 amino acids. Per germline, CDR1 MDHEN and CDR2 SYDVKM. The CDR3 DNA is TGTGCCAGCAGTTCTCCGGGGATGGCCTACGAGCAGTACTTC. Translated, it gives CASSSPGMAYEQYF.

The V gene is TRBV24-1, the J gene TRBJ1-1; no clear D. V lost 9 bases and J 1 base, leaving 11 bases between the germline ends. The length of the CDR3 is 13 residues. Germline assignment: CDR1 KGHDR and CDR2 SFDVKD. This CDR3 is CATSYGRNTEAFF. The CDR3 DNA is TGTGCCACCTCTTATGGGAGGAACACTGAAGCTTTCTTT.

This chain joins TRBV6-1 and TRBJ2-3, with D unclear. V was clipped by 4 bases and J by 0 bases, with 14 bases between them. This CDR3 contains 16 residues. Germline V lookup: CDR1 MNHNS, CDR2 SASEGT. CDR3 in DNA: TGTGCCAGCAGTGTTCGGTCGGGCCCGAGCACAGATACGCAGTATTTT. Protein product: CASSVRSGPSTDTQYF.

The sample holds many counts of this clonotype. V is TRBV18 and J is TRBJ2-5; D gene unclear. V was clipped by 3 bases and J by 5 bases, with 7 bases between them. Germline values: CDR1 KGHSH, CDR2 LQKENI. CDR3 length: 12 residues. The CDR3 sequence: CASSPRVETQYF. In DNA, the CDR3 is TGTGCCAGCTCACCCCGGGTGGAGACCCAGTACTTC.

V gene TRBV5-5 combines with J gene TRBJ2-7; tentative D call: TRBD2 (6 bases). Germline CDR1 SGHKS, CDR2 YYEKEE (reference sequence). The V end lost 4 bases, the J end lost 3 bases, and 20 bases lay between the germline ends. The CDR3 contains 16 residues. This chain's CDR3 is CASSTMFRTILYEQYF. CDR3 coding DNA: TGTGCCAGCAGCACCATGTTCCGGACTATTCTCTACGAGCAGTACTTC.

This rearrangement joins TRBV28 to TRBJ2-7; no definite D call. The CDR3 spans 12 residues. Between the trimmed V and J ends, which lost 6 bases and 3 bases, there was a span of 9 bases. CDR1 MDHEN and CDR2 SYDVKM come from the germline V gene. The CDR3 sequence: CASSHLGYEQYF. The DNA of the CDR3 is TGTGCCAGCAGCCATTTGGGCTACGAGCAGTACTTC.

CDR3 sequence: CSARGLAGVNEQFF. The DNA for the CDR3 is TGCAGTGCTAGGGGACTAGCGGGTGTAAATGAGCAGTTCTTC. The V call is TRBV20-1, the J call TRBJ2-1; 12 bases fit TRBD2. V lost 3 bases, J lost 7 bases, and 4 bases stayed unmatched. Germline-derived CDR1 and CDR2 are DFQATT and SNEGSKA (reference sequence). The length of the CDR3 is 14 residues.

This clonotype has ten or more counts. The genes are TRBV28 and TRBJ2-1; 12 positions match TRBD2. From germline, CDR1 is MDHEN and CDR2 SYDVKM. V gave up 9 bases and J gave up 2 bases; unmatched junction bases: 11. CDR3 length: 17 residues. Here the CDR3 DNA reads TGTGCCAGTAGGACCCCATCTAGCGGGAGGGCCTACAATGAGCAGTTCTTC. Protein: CASRTPSSGRAYNEQFF.

This clonotype was seen repeatedly, ten times or more. The genes are TRBV28 and TRBJ1-2, with no clear D. Trimming took off 6 bases at V and 5 bases at J, with 7 bases between the two ends. CDR3 length equals 11 residues. Germline CDR1 is MDHEN and CDR2 is SYDVKM. DNA of the CDR3: TGTGCCAGCAGCTCCGTTTATGGCTACACCTTC. Its protein is CASSSVYGYTF.

The chain is built from TRBV7-3 and TRBJ2-3; D is perhaps TRBD1 or TRBD2 (5 bases each). Germline lookup yields CDR1 SGHTA and CDR2 FQGTGA. V gave up 6 bases and J gave up 0 bases, with 10 bases separating them. The CDR3 covers 14 residues. CDR3 amino acids: CASRQGASTDTQYF. CDR3 coding DNA: TGTGCCAGCAGGCAGGGAGCTAGCACAGATACGCAGTATTTT.

This clonotype has a count of ten or more. V usage is TRBV19 and J usage is TRBJ1-2; 8 bases are a match to TRBD1. Trimming took 7 bases from V and 2 from J; bases not matched to a gene: 6. The V gene's germline CDR1 is LNHDA and CDR2 SQIVND (reference sequence). CDR3 size: 14 residues. The CDR3 coding sequence is TGTGCCAGTACCGGACAGGGCTCAAACTATGGCTACACCTTC. This sequence encodes CASTGQGSNYGYTF.

This clonotype was counted many times. The genes are TRBV10-3 and TRBJ2-1; TRBD2 aligns across 7 bases. Trimming removed 0 bases from V and 6 bases from J; junction bases left unmatched: 2. The CDR3 covers 14 residues. Looked up from germline, CDR1 is ENHRY and CDR2 is SYGVKD. The CDR3 DNA reads TGTGCCATCAGTGAGTCGACTAGCAGCAATGAGCAGTTCTTC. It yields the protein CAISESTSSNEQFF.

In its sample, this clonotype was seen many times. The chain uses TRBV18 and TRBJ1-1; D is unclear. CDR3 length: 13 residues. Germline V CDR1 and CDR2: KGHSH, LQKENI. V lost 2 bases, J lost 2 bases, and 6 bases lay in between. The CDR3 DNA follows: TGTGCCAGCTCACCAAACCTAAACACTGAAGCTTTCTTT. Protein product: CASSPNLNTEAFF.

The sample holds many counts of this clonotype. The V and J genes are TRBV7-9 and TRBJ2-3; D gene uncertain. The CDR3 totals 14 residues. Trimming took off 2 bases at V and 2 bases at J, with 8 bases between the two ends. The germline V gene has CDR1 SEHNR and CDR2 FQNEAQ (reference sequence). The CDR3 DNA is TGTGCCAGCAGCTTAAGTGTTTCCACAGATACGCAGTATTTT. Translating it yields CASSLSVSTDTQYF. The full variable domain, in which reference TRBV7-9 and TRBJ2-3 provide the parts outside the CDR3, is DTGVSQNPRHKITKRGQNVTFRCDPISEHNRLYWYRQTLGQGPEFLTYFQNEAQLEKSRLLSDRFSAERPKGSFSTLEIQRTEQGDSAMYLCASSLSVSTDTQYFGPGTRLTVL.

In nucleotides, the CDR3 is TGTGCCAGCAATGCCGGGGCAGATACGCAGTATTTT. This gives the protein CASNAGADTQYF. The chain employs TRBV12-3 or TRBV12-4 and TRBJ2-3, with a tentative D call TRBD2 (5 bases). The CDR3 contains 12 residues. V lost 7 bases, J lost 4 bases, and 9 bases lay in between.

This clonotype has ten or more counts. The chain uses TRBV7-9 and TRBJ2-7; tentatively, D is TRBD2 (5 bases). Deletions cut 5 bases from V and 0 bases from J, with 14 bases between. The CDR3 spans 15 residues. CDR1 and CDR2 from the germline V gene are SEHNR and FQNEAQ (reference sequence). CDR3 amino acids: CASSGRTGSSYEQYF. The CDR3 DNA follows: TGTGCCAGCAGCGGCCGGACGGGGAGCTCCTACGAGCAGTACTTC. The full variable domain, completed using reference TRBV7-9 and TRBJ2-7, is DTGVSQNPRHKITKRGQNVTFRCDPISEHNRLYWYRQTLGQGPEFLTYFQNEAQLEKSRLLSDRFSAERPKGSFSTLEIQRTEQGDSAMYLCASSGRTGSSYEQYFGPGTRLTVT.

The sample holds many counts of this clonotype. The chain has TRBV18 and TRBJ1-4; D remains unclear. The CDR3 has 13 residues. The V end was cut by 4 bases, the J end by 5 bases, with 8 bases between. Germline V gene sequence: CDR1 KGHSH, CDR2 LQKENI. The CDR3 loop reads CASSRSENEKLFF. The CDR3 region has the DNA TGTGCCAGCTCACGTTCGGAGAATGAAAAACTGTTTTTT.

V usage is TRBV7-9 and J usage is TRBJ2-4; D may be TRBD1 or TRBD2 (6 bases each). V lost 3 bases to trimming and J lost 3 bases, with 9 bases between them. Germline loops: CDR1 SEHNR, CDR2 FQNEAQ (reference sequence). This CDR3 is built from 14 residues. The CDR3 DNA follows: TGTGCCAGCAGCTTGGAGGGGGACAAAAACATTCAGTACTTC. Its protein product is CASSLEGDKNIQYF.

Notes on this clonotype: Given a much more abundant clone one base away, this may be a read error. The V gene is TRBV27, the J gene TRBJ1-1; perhaps TRBD1 as D (6 bases). CDR1 is MNHEY and CDR2 is SMNVEV in the germline V gene (reference sequence). This CDR3 region has 14 residues. In DNA form, the CDR3 reads TGTGCCAGCAAGGAGGGGGGAACGTACACTGAAGCTCTCTTT. Its translation: CASKEGGTYTEALF.